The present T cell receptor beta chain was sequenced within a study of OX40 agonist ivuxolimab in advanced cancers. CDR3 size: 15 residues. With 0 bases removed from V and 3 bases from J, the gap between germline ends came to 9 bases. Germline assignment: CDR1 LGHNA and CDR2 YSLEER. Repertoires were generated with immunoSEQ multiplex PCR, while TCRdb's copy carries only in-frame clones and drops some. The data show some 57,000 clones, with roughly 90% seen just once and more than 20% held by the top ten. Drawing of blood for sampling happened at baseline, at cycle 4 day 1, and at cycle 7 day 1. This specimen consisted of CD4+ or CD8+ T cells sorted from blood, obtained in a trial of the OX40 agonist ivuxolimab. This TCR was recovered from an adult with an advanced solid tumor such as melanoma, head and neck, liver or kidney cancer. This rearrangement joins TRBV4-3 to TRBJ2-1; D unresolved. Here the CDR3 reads CASSQDRRIYNEQFF. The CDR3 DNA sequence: TGCGCCAGCAGCCAAGATAGACGAATCTACAATGAGCAGTTCTTC.